A selection of T cell receptor beta chains follows, all from one sample in a study of shared clonotypes between healthy human individuals. Method: immunoSEQ multiplex PCR; TCRdb's copy keeps in-frame clones and lacks some. The repertoire holds about 1.1 million clones, with approximately 80% as singletons. Sequenced: memory CD4+ T cells from PBMCs. Every receptor here comes from a man younger than 35 in good health. Some clones in this sample may be carry-over from other donors' samples. The CDR3 runs from the conserved cysteine through the conserved F or W. The D gene is left open where the match is weak. The listing skips clone size in some rows; elsewhere it reads once, few, many or a size class.

clone size	V gene	J gene	D gene	CDR3 protein
few	TRBV28	TRBJ1-1	NA	CASIRGTEAFF
NA	TRBV5-1	TRBJ2-3	NA	CASFASGTDTQYF
NA	TRBV30	TRBJ1-6	TRBD1	CACGPSGGPLHF
NA	TRBV28	TRBJ2-7	NA	CASRPSGTYEQYF
once	TRBV13	TRBJ1-4	NA	CASSLSGKTNEKLFF
NA	TRBV28	TRBJ2-1	NA	CASSSSPRMGSYNEQFF
NA	TRBV5-1	TRBJ1-5	NA	CASSLEIDQPQHF
NA	TRBV6-5	TRBJ2-2	NA	CASSGSAARELFF
few	TRBV10-3	TRBJ2-7	NA	CAISEEAYEQYF
NA	TRBV28	TRBJ1-2	NA	CASVAGARGYTF
NA	TRBV27	TRBJ1-5	TRBD1	CASQVAGYRGLGNQPQHF
NA	TRBV18	TRBJ2-3	NA	CASSAFASTDTQYF
NA	TRBV4-1	TRBJ1-2	NA	CASSQDQWAFDYGYTF
NA	TRBV5-1	TRBJ2-1	TRBD2	CASSLAPGTSYGYEQFF
NA	TRBV28	TRBJ2-7	TRBD1	CASTGQGVRYF
NA	TRBV10-3	TRBJ1-3	NA	CAISGSRDSGNTIYF
NA	TRBV7-9	TRBJ1-6	NA	CASSLGGRAGSPLHF
NA	TRBV7-2	TRBJ2-5	NA	CASSLVRFRETQYF
NA	TRBV6-9	TRBJ1-2	TRBD1	CASSEVDRGGGYTF
few	TRBV7-9	TRBJ2-1	NA	CASSSTGTAYNEQFF
NA	TRBV7-2	TRBJ2-7	NA	CASSSGQHYEQYF
NA	TRBV5-4	TRBJ2-5	NA	CASSLVYEETQYF
NA	TRBV29-1	TRBJ1-1	TRBD1	CSFRDSNPEAFF
NA	TRBV6-6	TRBJ2-7	NA	CASSGVRRPYEQYF
NA	TRBV7-9	TRBJ2-1	TRBD2	CASSQGRAGGRFF
NA	TRBV5-1	TRBJ2-1	TRBD2	CASSLGLAGRNEQFF
NA	TRBV6-5	TRBJ2-2	NA	CASRRDEYTGELFF
NA	TRBV19	TRBJ2-3	NA	CASSIVQRNTDTQYF
once	TRBV19	TRBJ2-1	NA	CASSRRPREEQFF